Below, 16 T cell receptor beta chains from the same sample are listed, as sequenced in a study of blood T cell repertoires in COVID-19. Repertoires were generated with immunoSEQ multiplex PCR, while TCRdb's copy carries only in-frame clones and drops some. The data hold approximately 150,000 clones, with 80% to 90% observed a single time. What was sequenced was peripheral blood. Every receptor here comes from a woman aged 60-70 years with active COVID-19.

The chain is built from TRBV18 and TRBJ2-5; 12 bases line up with TRBD2. Germline assignment: CDR1 KGHSH and CDR2 LQKENI. Unmatched junction bases numbered 11, after V lost 1 base and J lost 2 bases. This CDR3 region has 19 residues. The CDR3 nucleotides are TGTGCCAGCTCACCACAGTCACTAGCGGGAGGCGCGTCACAAGAGACCCAGTACTTC. Translation: CASSPQSLAGGASQETQYF.

The V and J genes are TRBV7-9 and TRBJ2-3, with D perhaps TRBD2 (6 bases). There are 15 residues in the CDR3. Germline CDR1 reads SEHNR; CDR2 reads FQNEAQ (reference sequence). Deletions cut 5 bases from V and 8 bases from J, with 20 bases between. The CDR3: CASSLGASVSGTQYF. The CDR3 region has the DNA TGTGCCAGCAGCCTAGGGGCTAGCGTCTCTGGTACGCAGTATTTT.

The genes are TRBV7-2 and TRBJ2-1, with 13 bases aligning to TRBD2. Germline CDR1 reads SGHTA; CDR2 reads FQGNSA. The CDR3 loop spans 16 amino acids. After removal of 4 bases from V and 4 bases from J, the junction contained 4 bases not matched to a gene. CDR3 nucleotide sequence: TGTGCCAGCAGCTCGACTAGCGGGAGGCCTTACAATGAGCAGTTCTTC. This sequence encodes CASSSTSGRPYNEQFF.

The chain carries TRBV5-1 and TRBJ1-2; tentatively, D is TRBD1 (6 bases). This CDR3 has 15 amino acids. From germline, CDR1 is SGHRS and CDR2 YFSETQ. V was clipped by 3 bases and J by 4 bases, with 16 bases between them. The CDR3 nucleotides are TGCGCCAGCAGCTCGACCGGGGGGGGGCCCTATGGCTACACCTTC. Translating it yields CASSSTGGGPYGYTF.

CDR3 DNA sequence: TGTGCCAGCAGCGGGGGCGGTTATGGCTCCTACAATGAGCAGTTCTTC. It translates to CASSGGGYGSYNEQFF. The chain carries TRBV5-6 and TRBJ2-1; TRBD1 is a possible D gene (6 bases). CDR1 and CDR2 from the germline V gene are SGHDT and YYEEEE. The CDR3 is 16 amino acids. Between the trimmed V and J ends, which lost 4 bases and 0 bases, there was a span of 14 bases.

The V gene is TRBV24-1, the J gene TRBJ2-7, with 8 positions matching TRBD2. There are 15 residues in the CDR3. V was clipped by 4 bases and J by 4 bases; unmatched bases: 8. The V gene's germline CDR1 is KGHDR and CDR2 SFDVKD. The CDR3 region is CATSDPGTSQYEQYF. CDR3 bases: TGTGCCACCAGTGACCCCGGGACTAGTCAGTACGAGCAGTACTTC.

The V and J genes are TRBV19 and TRBJ2-5, with TRBD2 matching over 8 bases. The ends lost 6 bases at V and 4 bases at J; junction bases unmatched: 7. The CDR3 has 14 amino acids. CDR1 and CDR2 (germline): LNHDA, SQIVND (reference sequence). For the CDR3, the DNA is TGTGCCAGTAGCCGTCGGGAGGGCGTAGAGACCCAGTACTTC. This sequence encodes CASSRREGVETQYF.

This sequence joins TRBV7-6 and TRBJ2-5; no clear D gene. Germline CDR1 SGHVS, CDR2 FNYEAQ. The CDR3 totals 11 residues. The V end was cut by 4 bases, the J end by 5 bases, with 5 bases between. In DNA, the CDR3 is TGTGCCAGCAGCTCTACCGAGACCCAGTACTTC. Amino acid sequence: CASSSTETQYF. The variable domain in full, completed from reference TRBV7-6 and TRBJ2-5, reads GAGVSQSPRYKVTKRGQDVALRCDPISGHVSLYWYRQALGQGPEFLTYFNYEAQQDKSGLPNDRFSAERPEGSISTLTIQRTEQRDSAMYRCASSSTETQYFGPGTRLLVL.

This sequence joins TRBV7-8 and TRBJ2-3; TRBD2 matches 7 bases. Germline values: CDR1 SGHVS, CDR2 FQNEAQ. The junction had 15 bases not matched to a gene; V was cut back by 6 bases and J by 0 bases. The length of the CDR3 is 18 residues. In DNA, the CDR3 is TGTGCCAGCAGTCTACTCTGGGCGCGGGAGAGAAGCACAGATACGCAGTATTTT. Its translation: CASSLLWARERSTDTQYF.

J is TRBJ2-5 and V is TRBV28; 7 bases line up with TRBD1. CDR3 size: 15 residues. Per the germline V gene, CDR1 is MDHEN and CDR2 is SYDVKM. J was trimmed by 5 bases and V by 5 bases; bases with no gene match: 11. The CDR3 sequence: CASSRRTGPRETQYF. CDR3 nucleotides: TGTGCCAGCAGTCGGCGGACAGGCCCCAGGGAGACCCAGTACTTC.

The V and J genes are TRBV7-9 and TRBJ1-1, with D uncertain. The CDR3 length is 12 residues. In germline, CDR1 is SEHNR, CDR2 FQNEAQ (reference sequence). V lost 3 bases and J lost 6, with 8 bases in between. Written as DNA, the CDR3 is TGTGCCAGCAGCTTGGGCGGGTCTGAAGCTTTCTTT. Translating gives CASSLGGSEAFF.

The V call is TRBV18, the J call TRBJ1-3; D is uncertain. CDR1 and CDR2 from the germline V gene are KGHSH and LQKENI. The CDR3 runs to 17 residues. The V and J ends lost 6 bases and 4 bases respectively, with 22 bases between them. The CDR3 reads CASSLSKPGQAGNTIYF. For the CDR3, the DNA is TGTGCCAGCTCCCTTTCAAAGCCAGGCCAAGCAGGAAACACCATATATTTT.

The chain is built from TRBV27 and TRBJ2-5; 7 bases are a match to TRBD2. Germline CDR1 reads MNHEY; CDR2 reads SMNVEV (reference sequence). The trim removed 3 bases at V and 4 bases at J, leaving 5 bases unmatched. The CDR3 extends over 14 amino acids. This CDR3 is CASSLAGTTETQYF. As DNA, the CDR3 is TGTGCCAGCAGTTTGGCCGGGACTACAGAGACCCAGTACTTC.

The gene calls are TRBV5-1 and TRBJ2-2; the match to TRBD1 covers 10 bases. Per germline, CDR1 SGHRS and CDR2 YFSETQ. CDR3 size: 16 residues. V lost 4 bases to trimming and J lost 1 base; unmatched junction nucleotides: 4. CDR3: CASSPGQGGNTGELFF. The DNA of the CDR3 is TGCGCCAGCAGCCCAGGACAGGGGGGGAACACCGGGGAGCTGTTTTTT.

The chain joins TRBV3-1 (or the pseudogene TRBV3-2) to TRBJ1-1, with D perhaps TRBD1 (5 bases). Deletions cut 6 bases from V and 1 base from J, with 15 bases between. This CDR3 contains 15 residues. Germline CDR1 reads LGHDT; CDR2 reads YNNKEL (reference sequence). The CDR3 sequence is CASSSDRVSNTEAFF. CDR3 sequence (DNA): TGTGCCAGCAGTTCAGACAGAGTATCGAACACTGAAGCTTTCTTT.

V is TRBV20-1 and J is TRBJ2-1; 7 positions agree with TRBD2. V lost 6 bases to trimming and J lost 5 bases; unmatched junction nucleotides: 1. Looked up from germline, CDR1 is DFQATT and CDR2 is SNEGSKA (reference sequence). The length of the CDR3 is 11 residues. The CDR3 protein is CSALADNEQFF. The CDR3 nucleotides are TGCAGTGCCCTAGCGGACAATGAGCAGTTCTTC.